These 18 T cell receptor beta chains came from one sample sequenced in a study of a mutant IDH1 vaccine in newly diagnosed glioma. Indicated time point: week 5, during vaccination. Alongside topical imiquimod, each dose of vaccine comprised 300 ug of mutant IDH1 20-mer peptide. Measured with immunoSEQ multiplex PCR; TCRdb has only the in-frame clones, and not every one. Among 53,000 or so clones listed, around 80% were seen once. Antigen specificity for these receptors is unknown. The material sequenced was PBMCs, taken from a glioma patient whose treatment included an IDH1 peptide vaccine. All receptors derive from a man aged 50 to 59 with glioma.

This rearrangement joins TRBV30 to TRBJ2-7; D may match TRBD1 or TRBD2 (5 bases each). The germline CDR1 and CDR2 sequences are GTSNPN and SVGIG (reference sequence). The CDR3 covers 13 residues. V was shortened by 2 bases and J by 5 bases, with 13 bases between the two germline ends. Here the CDR3 reads CAWSQGRGNEQYF. DNA for the CDR3: TGTGCCTGGAGTCAGGGCCGGGGTAACGAGCAGTACTTC.

The chain recombines TRBV7-2 with TRBJ2-5, with 10 bases aligning to TRBD2. J lost 7 bases, V lost 1 base, and 9 bases had no gene match. The germline gives CDR1 SGHTA, CDR2 FQGNSA. This CDR3 spans 16 amino acids. CDR3 loop: CASSLGPSGSQSTQYF. The CDR3 DNA is TGTGCCAGCAGCTTAGGCCCTAGCGGGAGTCAGTCGACCCAGTACTTC.

This clone was counted a single time. The rearrangement links TRBV30 to TRBJ1-6; D call uncertain. Germline assignment: CDR1 GTSNPN and CDR2 SVGIG (reference sequence). Deletions cut 1 base from V and 0 bases from J, with 10 bases between. The CDR3 consists of 16 residues. CDR3 in amino acids: CAWSATLSSYNSPLHF. In DNA, the CDR3 is TGTGCCTGGAGTGCGACGTTGAGCTCCTATAATTCACCCCTCCACTTT.

CDR3 residues: CASSRQFNTGELFF. In DNA, the CDR3 is TGTGCCAGTAGTCGGCAGTTTAACACCGGGGAGCTGTTTTTT. The chain couples TRBV19 to TRBJ2-2, with no clear D. The CDR3 is 14 residues long. Germline V gene data show CDR1 as LNHDA and CDR2 as SQIVND (reference sequence). V dropped 5 bases and J dropped 2 bases, with 9 bases sitting between them.

This clone was counted a few times. This chain connects TRBV11-3 to TRBJ2-5, with a tentative D call TRBD2 (5 bases). V lost 3 bases and J 5 bases, leaving 7 bases between the germline ends. This CDR3 is built from 12 residues. CDR1 is SGHNT and CDR2 is YENEEA in the germline V gene. CDR3 DNA: TGTGCCAGCAGCTTCCCGGGGGAGACCCAGTACTTC. Protein: CASSFPGETQYF.

The chain carries TRBV28 and TRBJ1-4; 8 bases match TRBD1. The CDR3 totals 15 residues. Germline lookup yields CDR1 MDHEN and CDR2 SYDVKM. V shed 7 bases and J 12 bases; nucleotides not matched to a gene: 16. CDR3 protein: CASIWGDRPFGELFF. DNA of the CDR3: TGTGCCAGCATCTGGGGGGACAGGCCCTTTGGAGAACTGTTTTTT.

The CDR3 coding sequence is TGTGCCAGCAGTTTGGGGACAGCGATCACCGGGGAGCTGTTTTTT. Its translation: CASSLGTAITGELFF. This chain connects TRBV27 to TRBJ2-2; 7 bases agree with TRBD1. J was trimmed by 4 bases and V by 3 bases; bases with no gene match: 5. Germline V CDR1 and CDR2: MNHEY, SMNVEV (reference sequence). There are 15 residues in the CDR3.

The chain couples TRBV30 to TRBJ2-7; tentative D call: TRBD2 (6 bases). V lost 2 bases, J lost 5 bases, and 22 bases lay in between. Germline loops: CDR1 GTSNPN, CDR2 SVGIG (reference sequence). The CDR3 consists of 16 residues. Here the CDR3 DNA reads TGTGCCTGGAGTCCCTCCCGGGACTCTTTAATTGACGAGCAGTACTTC. It is translated as CAWSPSRDSLIDEQYF.

J is TRBJ2-1 and V is TRBV4-3, with D unclear. Deletions cut 0 bases from V and 9 bases from J, with 6 bases between. The CDR3 length is 12 residues. Germline V gene lookup returns CDR1 LGHNA and CDR2 YSLEER. CDR3 nucleotides: TGCGCCAGCAGCCAAGATGAGAGTGAGCAGTTCTTC. Amino acid sequence: CASSQDESEQFF.

This clone appeared a single time. V and J are TRBV7-9 and TRBJ1-3; a possible D gene is TRBD1 (6 bases). CDR3 size: 15 residues. CDR1 is SEHNR and CDR2 is FQNEAQ in the germline V gene (reference sequence). Trimming stripped 5 bases from V and 4 bases from J, with 15 bases between. In nucleotides, the CDR3 is TGTGCCAGCAGCCCAGGGGCAGGGCTAGGAAACACCATATATTTT. Amino acid sequence: CASSPGAGLGNTIYF.

The V gene is TRBV30, the J gene TRBJ2-2; D unclear. Between the trimmed V and J ends, which lost 0 bases and 7 bases, there was a span of 6 bases. Germline CDR1 is GTSNPN and CDR2 is SVGIG (reference sequence). The CDR3 is 12 amino acids. CDR3: CAWSVGLGELFF. The CDR3 DNA reads TGTGCCTGGAGTGTCGGCCTCGGGGAGCTGTTTTTT.

The rearrangement joins TRBV30 to TRBJ2-2, with D unresolved. V shed 5 bases and J shed 0 bases, with 1 base lying between them. CDR1 and CDR2 (germline): GTSNPN, SVGIG (reference sequence). The CDR3 runs 11 residues. In DNA, the CDR3 is TGTGCCTGGTCGAACACCGGGGAGCTGTTTTTT. This gives the protein CAWSNTGELFF. The entire variable domain, with the rest obtained from reference TRBV30 and TRBJ2-2, is as follows: SQTIHQWPATLVQPVGSPLSLECTVEGTSNPNLYWYRQAAGRGLQLLFYSVGIGQISSEVPQNLSASRPQDRQFILSSKKLLLSDSGFYLCAWSNTGELFFGEGSRLTVL.

V and J are TRBV18 and TRBJ2-3; the D gene is possibly TRBD1 (5 bases). Trimming left V 4 bases short and J 11 bases short, with 16 bases between. The CDR3 is 13 residues long. Germline V gives CDR1 KGHSH, CDR2 LQKENI. CDR3 amino acids: CASSHGQSTMQYF. The CDR3 coding sequence is TGTGCCAGCTCACATGGACAATCCACTATGCAGTATTTT.

This chain joins TRBV6-6 and TRBJ2-7; tentative D call: TRBD2 (5 bases). With 4 bases removed from V and 2 bases from J, the gap between germline ends came to 9 bases. The CDR3 spans 13 residues. Germline CDR1 MNHNY, CDR2 SVGAGI (reference sequence). CDR3 amino acids: CASSLAGTYEQYF. The DNA of the CDR3 is TGTGCCAGCAGTTTGGCCGGGACCTACGAGCAGTACTTC.

V and J are TRBV10-1 and TRBJ2-7; 8 bases are a match to TRBD1. Germline V CDR1 and CDR2: WNHNN, SYGVQD (reference sequence). This CDR3 contains 13 residues. The J segment lost 5 bases and the V segment lost 7 bases, leaving 7 bases of the junction unmatched. CDR3 DNA: TGCGCCAGCATTGGACAGGGATTCCACGAGCAGTACTTC. This sequence encodes CASIGQGFHEQYF.

CDR3 protein: CASSLGTEYNEQFF. In DNA, the CDR3 is TGTGCCAGCAGCTTAGGGACAGAGTACAATGAGCAGTTCTTC. The chain employs TRBV5-4 and TRBJ2-1, with TRBD1 matching 7 bases. Trimming at V came to 2 bases and at J to 4 bases, leaving 3 bases not matched to a gene. The germline V gene encodes CDR1 SGHNT and CDR2 YYREEE (reference sequence). This CDR3 is built from 14 residues.

The chain joins TRBV7-9 to TRBJ2-5, with 8 bases lining up with TRBD2. Germline CDR1 SEHNR, CDR2 FQNEAQ (reference sequence). J was trimmed by 5 bases and V by 5 bases; bases with no gene match: 10. The CDR3 spans 15 residues. The CDR3 DNA reads as TGTGCCAGCAGCCCCCCCCCGGGGGGGCGGGAGACCCAGTACTTC. It encodes CASSPPPGGRETQYF.

The chain carries TRBV7-3 and TRBJ2-2; TRBD2 might be the D (6 bases). This CDR3 region has 14 residues. V shed 5 bases and J shed 6 bases, with 13 bases lying between them. The germline gives CDR1 SGHTA, CDR2 FQGTGA. For the CDR3, the DNA is TGTGCCAGCAGCCCCTTAGGAGGGTCCGGGGAGCTGTTTTTT. Its translation: CASSPLGGSGELFF.